This T cell receptor (beta chain) appears in the sequencing data of a study of T cell responses to AZD1222 COVID-19 vaccine. Study-wide findings and caveats: Clonal diversity may have been underestimated, and the donors were mostly white British, with more females than males. Spike was spanned by vaccine-associated CD4 TCRs, with dominance at 160-218 and 743-854.

The sample holds one count of this clone. Its antigen remains unknown. CDR1 is MDHEN, CDR2 SYDVKM, per germline. This CDR3 has 16 amino acids. Trimming at V came to 6 bases and at J to 10 bases, leaving 18 bases not matched to a gene. Here immunoSEQ multiplex PCR was the method, and the copy in TCRdb shows in-frame clones only, minus some. This table holds roughly 140,000 clones, around nine tenths found once. This sample comprised peripheral blood, obtained on day 0 of AZD1222 vaccination. The sequence was collected from an adult in good health. The chain couples TRBV28 to TRBJ2-1; 7 positions agree with TRBD2. The CDR3 bases are TGTGCCAGCAGGCTGGATGGGGGAGGGCCATTTCAGGAGCAGTTCTTC. Residues: CASRLDGGGPFQEQFF.